This paragraph reports one T cell receptor (beta chain). Antigen specificity is unknown. This CDR3 contains 16 residues. CDR1 SGHVS and CDR2 FNYEAQ come from the germline V gene. Germline trimming cut 3 bases from V and 9 bases from J; bases unmatched to any gene: 14. These data come from a study of T cell repertoires in cytomegalovirus infection. The overall study: Well-studied HLA-B-restricted epitopes and recently identified HLA-C-restricted epitopes of CMV were both used in the study. Public TCR beta signatures provided an indication of both CMV infection and a matching HLA type.

Whole-study findings and limits: In two of eight donors, the top clonotype was HLA-C-restricted CMV-specific. The cumulative frequency of public TCR beta families identified carriers of CMV plus the relevant HLA.

Each CDR3 protein is one row after TCRdb ran MiXCR on the reads. The data show some 920,000 distinct CDR3 sequences, around 30% seen once. This specimen consisted of cultured CD8+ T cells from PBMCs, obtained from culture after CMV antigen stimulation. The J gene is TRBJ1-2, the V gene TRBV7-6; TRBD1 matches at 9 bases. This TCR was sampled from a human donor in good health (CMV status not recorded). Some clones in this sample may be carry-over from other donors' samples. CDR3 sequence: CASSFPGQGRSTSYTF. CDR3 DNA sequence: TGTGCCAGCAGCTTCCCTGGACAGGGGAGATCCACGAGCTACACCTTC.